These T cell receptor delta chains were read from a single sample in a study of Vδ1+ human thymocytes. TCRdb re-called the multiplex PCR reads through CATT. This table holds fewer than 90,000 delta-chain clones, roughly a third found once. The sequencing sample was made of Vdelta1+ gamma-delta thymocytes from the thymus. These receptors came from a boy under three years old who had congenital heart surgery. Each CDR3 is given with its conserved first and last residue. D genes are given only for firm matches. Not all rows give a size; the values are once, few, many and, for expanded clones, a class.

v_call	j_call	clone_size	d_call	cdr3_aa	cdr3_nt
TRDV1	TRDJ1	few	TRDD3	CALGEIPTTFGTGGWVGDKLIF	TGTGCTCTTGGGGAAATTCCCACCACTTTCGGTACTGGGGGATGGGTTGGCGATAAACTCATCTTT
TRDV1	TRDJ1	-	TRDD3	CALGEPGGYAYKLIF	TGTGCTCTTGGGGAACCTGGGGGATACGCGTATAAACTCATCTTT
TRDV1	TRDJ1	few	-	CALGEPGLTGRTDKLIF	TGTGCTCTTGGGGAACCGGGCCTTACTGGGCGGACCGATAAACTCATCTTT
TRDV1	TRDJ1	-	-	CALGTPTAGGGSPPDNTDKLIF	TGTGCTCTTGGGACCCCTACGGCGGGCGGAGGTTCACCTCCAGATAACACCGATAAACTCATCTTT
TRDV1	TRDJ1	few	TRDD3	CALGEKIWRDTDTDKLIF	TGTGCTCTTGGGGAAAAGATCTGGAGGGATACTGACACCGATAAACTCATCTTT
TRDV1	TRDJ1	few	-	CAFGELAGTPPYTDKLIF	TGTGCTTTTGGGGAACTGGCGGGGACGCCCCCGTACACCGATAAACTCATCTTT
TRDV1	TRDJ1	few	-	CALGIPVGDKLIF	TGTGCTCTTGGGATACCGGTGGGCGATAAACTCATCTTT
TRDV1	TRDJ1	-	-	CALGELYYVTTYTDKLIF	TGTGCTCTTGGGGAACTTTACTACGTCACGACTTACACCGATAAACTCATCTTT
TRDV1	TRDJ1	-	TRDD3	CALGKTPNKVDGLGDTPLYTDKLIF	TGTGCTCTTGGGAAAACACCCAATAAGGTGGACGGACTGGGGGATACTCCACTGTACACCGATAAACTCATCTTT
TRDV2	TRDJ1	few	TRDD3	CACDTGNRTGGYLTDKPIF	TGTGCCTGTGACACCGGAAATCGTACTGGGGGATACTTAACCGATAAACCCATCTTT
TRDV1	TRDJ1	once	TRDD3	CALGDVQFLGGDMYTDKLIF	TGTGCTCTTGGGGACGTTCAGTTCCTTGGGGGGGATATGTACACCGATAAACTCATCTTT
TRDV1	TRDJ1	-	TRDD3	CALGELAPLVLGEIDKLIF	TGTGCTCTTGGGGAACTCGCCCCTCTCGTACTGGGGGAGATCGATAAACTCATCTTT
TRDV1	TRDJ1	few	TRDD3	CALGERGVPRWGIRGTDKLIF	TGTGCTCTTGGGGAGCGGGGTGTTCCTCGTTGGGGGATACGCGGGACCGATAAACTCATCTTT
TRDV1	TRDJ1	-	TRDD3	CALGELIEVGYWGIRTDKLIF	TGTGCTCTTGGGGAACTAATTGAGGTGGGGTACTGGGGGATACGTACCGATAAACTCATCTTT
TRDV1	TRDJ1	-	-	CALGEDSLRSDKLIF	TGTGCTCTTGGGGAAGACTCCCTACGCTCCGATAAACTCATCTTT
TRDV1	TRDJ1	few	TRDD3	CALGEAVSLTGGYADKLIF	TGTGCTCTTGGGGAAGCCGTTTCCTTGACTGGGGGATACGCCGATAAACTCATCTTT
TRDV2	TRDJ1	-	-	CACAFSGASDKLIF	TGTGCCTGTGCCTTTTCGGGGGCTTCGGATAAACTCATCTTT
TRDV1	TRDJ1	-	-	CALGDSEVGYTDKLIF	TGTGCTCTTGGGGATTCTGAGGTGGGGTACACCGATAAACTCATCTTT
TRDV1	TRDJ1	-	-	CALGELLPRDPLFTDKLIF	TGTGCTCTTGGGGAACTACTCCCCCGGGACCCTCTATTTACCGATAAACTCATCTTT
TRDV1	TRDJ1	-	TRDD3	CALGEPPFQNWGIRGPYTDKLIF	TGTGCTCTTGGGGAACCCCCTTTCCAGAACTGGGGGATACGAGGGCCGTACACCGATAAACTCATCTTT
TRDV1	TRDJ1	-	-	CALGEHPLLVSYTDKLIF	TGTGCTCTTGGGGAACATCCCCTACTGGTCTCCTACACCGATAAACTCATCTTT
TRDV1	TRDJ1	few	TRDD3	CALGPLLLGDKLIF	TGTGCTCTTGGGCCCCTTTTACTGGGGGATAAACTCATCTTT